The 30 T cell receptor beta chains below were found in one sample sequenced in a study of blood T cell repertoires in COVID-19. Generated by immunoSEQ multiplex PCR, the TCRdb table keeps only in-frame clones and is missing some. Of 80,000 to 95,000 clones listed, over 75% are singletons. The sequenced sample was peripheral blood. The receptors come from a human donor in a cohort sampled during active COVID-19.

The chain combines TRBV2 with TRBJ2-5, with TRBD2 matching over 12 bases. The CDR3 totals 16 residues. Germline V lookup: CDR1 SNHLY, CDR2 FYNNEI. V shed 8 bases, J shed 7 bases, and the junction held 14 bases outside the gene matches. The CDR3 here is CASEGASGRASRTQYF. CDR3 coding DNA: TGTGCCAGCGAAGGGGCTAGCGGGAGGGCTAGTCGGACCCAGTACTTC.

The chain couples TRBV10-3 to TRBJ2-1, with TRBD2 identical over 7 bases. There are 15 residues in the CDR3. CDR1 is ENHRY and CDR2 is SYGVKD in the germline V gene. V was pared by 6 bases and J by 6 bases, with 11 bases of the junction left unmatched. The CDR3 reads CAISPGLGLVNEQFF. The DNA for the CDR3 is TGTGCCATCAGCCCTGGACTAGGCTTGGTCAATGAGCAGTTCTTC.

This clone was found a few times. The CDR3 sequence is CASRGASGSAKEQFF. Written as DNA, the CDR3 is TGTGCCAGCCGTGGGGCTAGCGGGAGCGCTAAGGAGCAGTTCTTC. The chain combines TRBV19 with TRBJ2-1; 10 nucleotides agree with TRBD2. After removal of 9 bases from V and 10 bases from J, the junction contained 15 bases not matched to a gene. The CDR3 is 15 residues long. CDR1 LNHDA and CDR2 SQIVND come from the germline V gene (reference sequence).

Relative to its sample, this clone is medium-sized. Here the CDR3 DNA reads TGTGCCAGCAGGGCCGACATAGGGGGTACAAATCAGCCCCAGCATTTT. Translated: CASRADIGGTNQPQHF. The rearrangement joins TRBV2 to TRBJ1-5; tentatively, D is TRBD1 (6 bases). This CDR3 contains 16 residues. The V end was cut by 6 bases, the J end by 4 bases, with 19 bases between. CDR1 and CDR2 (germline): SNHLY, FYNNEI.

In its sample, this clone was seen once. This chain joins TRBV7-3 and TRBJ2-7; TRBD2 is a possible D gene (6 bases). CDR3 length: 15 amino acids. Trimming removed 5 bases from V and 3 bases from J, with 17 bases in between. CDR1 and CDR2 (germline): SGHTA, FQGTGA. This chain's CDR3 is CASSPRLVKLYEQYF. The CDR3 bases are TGTGCCAGCAGCCCCCGACTAGTTAAGCTCTACGAGCAGTACTTC.

In its sample, this clone was seen once. The J gene is TRBJ2-7, the V gene TRBV7-3, with TRBD2 as a possible D gene (6 bases). This CDR3 is built from 14 residues. V was pared by 0 bases and J by 1 base, with 7 bases between. Looked up from germline, CDR1 is SGHTA and CDR2 is FQGTGA. CDR3 loop: CASSLTGGSYEQYF. The CDR3 region has the DNA TGTGCCAGCAGCTTAACTGGGGGGTCCTACGAGCAGTACTTC.

This chain links TRBV9 with TRBJ2-7; 9 bases line up with TRBD2. CDR3 length: 14 amino acids. From germline, CDR1 is SGDLS and CDR2 YYNGEE. V lost 2 bases and J lost 1; bases outside the gene matches: 1. CDR3 sequence reads: CASSVTSGSYEQYF. As DNA, the CDR3 is TGTGCCAGCAGCGTGACTAGCGGATCCTACGAGCAGTACTTC.

The chain employs TRBV5-4 and TRBJ2-3; 7 bases line up with TRBD2. Per germline, CDR1 SGHNT and CDR2 YYREEE (reference sequence). This CDR3 region has 15 residues. J lost 3 bases, V lost 4 bases, and 8 bases had no gene match. CDR3 coding DNA: TGTGCCAGCAGCCCCCCTAGCGGAGGGACAGATACGCAGTATTTT. It specifies CASSPPSGGTDTQYF.

In its sample, this clone was seen a few times. The rearrangement links TRBV11-3 to TRBJ2-5; TRBD2 agrees at 8 bases. CDR3 length equals 15 residues. CDR1 is SGHNT, CDR2 YENEEA, per germline. V lost 4 bases and J lost 4; bases outside the gene matches: 8. DNA for the CDR3: TGTGCCAGCAGCTCCCGCGGGGGGTGGCTAGAGACCCAGTACTTC. Its translation: CASSSRGGWLETQYF.

This clone has only a few counts. This sequence joins TRBV27 and TRBJ2-5, with 8 nucleotides matching TRBD1. Germline assignment: CDR1 MNHEY and CDR2 SMNVEV (reference sequence). Trimming at V came to 6 bases and at J to 6 bases, leaving 6 bases not matched to a gene. CDR3 length: 13 residues. For the CDR3, the DNA is TGTGCCAGCAGCTTACAGGGGGTAAAGACCCAGTACTTC. The encoded protein is CASSLQGVKTQYF.

The sample holds one count of this clone. The rearrangement joins TRBV12-5 to TRBJ1-2, with D uncertain. The CDR3 length is 14 residues. Germline loops: CDR1 LGHNT, CDR2 FRNRAP. Between the trimmed V and J ends, which lost 2 bases and 6 bases, there was a span of 13 bases. CDR3 in DNA: TGTGCTAGTGGTTTGCATGGTGGAGGGAATGGCTACACCTTC. Translation: CASGLHGGGNGYTF.

The chain joins TRBV5-4 to TRBJ2-3, with D possibly being TRBD2 (5 bases). Germline assignment: CDR1 SGHNT and CDR2 YYREEE (reference sequence). CDR3 length equals 15 residues. V lost 2 bases, J lost 3 bases, and 13 bases lay in between. CDR3 sequence (DNA): TGTGCCAGCAGCTTAACATGGACTTTTACAGATACGCAGTATTTT. Protein sequence: CASSLTWTFTDTQYF.

The gene calls are TRBV2 and TRBJ2-3; D ambiguous. Deletions cut 8 bases from V and 4 bases from J, with 16 bases between. The CDR3 covers 14 residues. Germline CDR1 SNHLY, CDR2 FYNNEI. The CDR3: CASQTPMLPDTQYF. The CDR3, as DNA: TGTGCCAGCCAGACTCCCATGCTACCAGATACGCAGTATTTT.

Of note for this clone: Compared with germline, one end of the junction differs, possibly owing to a read error. The V call is TRBV19, the J call TRBJ2-2; D is possibly TRBD2 (6 bases). CDR1 is LNHDA and CDR2 is SQIVND in the germline V gene (reference sequence). The CDR3 has 15 amino acids. DNA of the CDR3: TGTGCCAGTAGTAAGTTACGGGGGAGCACCAGGGAGCTGTTTTTT. This gives the protein CASSKLRGSTRELFF.

The chain has TRBV5-4 and TRBJ1-1; 9 positions agree with TRBD1. Germline values: CDR1 SGHNT, CDR2 YYREEE (reference sequence). The CDR3 has 17 residues. V lost 4 bases to trimming and J lost 4 bases; unmatched junction nucleotides: 14. CDR3 protein: CASSPGQGRYSSTEAFF. The DNA for the CDR3 is TGTGCCAGCAGCCCCGGACAGGGGCGGTATTCTAGCACTGAAGCTTTCTTT.

The chain couples TRBV29-1 to TRBJ1-2, with unresolved D. The germline V gene has CDR1 SQVTM and CDR2 ANQGSEA. V was pared by 3 bases and J by 0 bases, with 14 bases between. The CDR3 totals 15 residues. The DNA of the CDR3 is TGCAGCGTTGAGGAACGGAGGGCCACTAACTATGGCTACACCTTC. It specifies CSVEERRATNYGYTF.

This chain links TRBV3-1 (or the pseudogene TRBV3-2) with TRBJ2-6; 11 bases map to TRBD2. Trimming cost V 0 bases and J 4 bases; bases outside gene matches: 17. CDR3 length: 22 amino acids. The germline gives CDR1 LGHDT, CDR2 YNNKEL (reference sequence). The CDR3 sequence: CASSQDLGLAGGGSFGANVLTF. The CDR3 DNA reads as TGTGCCAGCAGCCAAGACCTCGGGCTAGCGGGGGGCGGCTCGTTCGGGGCCAACGTCCTGACTTTC.

V usage is TRBV6-5 and J usage is TRBJ1-2, with D hard to call. This CDR3 is built from 15 residues. V lost 2 bases and J lost 8, with 18 bases in between. Germline CDR1 reads MNHEY; CDR2 reads SVGAGI. The CDR3 reads CASSYREGISRGYTF. CDR3 sequence (DNA): TGTGCCAGCAGTTACAGAGAGGGCATATCGCGGGGCTACACCTTC.

The CDR3 bases are TGTGCCAGCATCCTTGACAGATCGGGCACCGGGGAGCTGTTTTTT. This codes for CASILDRSGTGELFF. The rearrangement links TRBV28 to TRBJ2-2, with a weak D call TRBD1 (5 bases). Germline V lookup: CDR1 MDHEN, CDR2 SYDVKM. V gave up 7 bases and J gave up 4 bases, with 16 bases separating them. The CDR3 has 15 residues.

The chain carries TRBV28 and TRBJ2-7; 7 bases are shared with TRBD2. The CDR3 is made up of 15 amino acids. V lost 3 bases and J lost 3; bases outside the gene matches: 8. Germline V gene lookup returns CDR1 MDHEN and CDR2 SYDVKM. The CDR3 protein is CASSLIGGSNYEQYF. DNA of the CDR3: TGTGCCAGCAGTTTGATTGGCGGGAGCAACTACGAGCAGTACTTC.

The chain combines TRBV27 with TRBJ2-2, with D tentatively TRBD2 (5 bases). There are 21 residues in the CDR3. With 6 bases removed from V and 4 bases from J, the gap between germline ends came to 33 bases. Germline CDR1 MNHEY, CDR2 SMNVEV (reference sequence). The CDR3: CASSRYLLRALNSRSTGELFF. In DNA form, the CDR3 reads TGTGCCAGCAGCCGGTATCTGTTGCGGGCGCTTAACTCTCGGAGCACCGGGGAGCTGTTTTTT.

The V gene is TRBV7-2, the J gene TRBJ2-7; possible D gene TRBD2, 5 bases. This CDR3 is built from 12 residues. Germline values: CDR1 SGHTA, CDR2 FQGNSA. Trimming shortened V by 6 bases and J by 1 base, and 7 bases separated the two germline ends. CDR3 sequence reads: CASRDSSYEQYF. The CDR3 bases are TGTGCCAGCAGGGACTCATCCTACGAGCAGTACTTC.

V gene TRBV6-1 combines with J gene TRBJ1-3; no clear D gene. The germline gives CDR1 MNHNS, CDR2 SASEGT. This CDR3 is 14 amino acids long. V lost 0 bases and J 5 bases, leaving 8 bases between the germline ends. The CDR3, as DNA: TGTGCCAGCAGTGAAGCGGCAGAAAGAAACACCATATATTTT. Protein: CASSEAAERNTIYF.

The chain employs TRBV5-4 and TRBJ1-2, with 7 bases identical to TRBD1. V shed 0 bases and J 5 bases; nucleotides not matched to a gene: 4. The CDR3 loop spans 14 amino acids. CDR1 and CDR2 from the germline V gene are SGHNT and YYREEE (reference sequence). CDR3 nucleotide sequence: TGTGCCAGCAGCTTGGACAGGGGAGGTTATGGCTACACCTTC. Its translation is CASSLDRGGYGYTF.

CDR3 sequence: CASTVGGTPGRETQYF. The CDR3 nucleotides read TGCGCCAGCACCGTGGGCGGGACTCCGGGGAGAGAGACCCAGTACTTC. V and J are TRBV5-1 and TRBJ2-5; possibly TRBD2 for D (6 bases). Germline V gene lookup returns CDR1 SGHRS and CDR2 YFSETQ. Trimming pared 6 bases from V and 4 bases from J, leaving 22 bases between. CDR3 length: 16 residues.

The sample holds one count of this clone. The J gene is TRBJ1-5, the V gene TRBV27; TRBD1 matches 8 bases. The CDR3 extends over 17 amino acids. From germline, CDR1 is MNHEY and CDR2 SMNVEV (reference sequence). V was pared by 4 bases and J by 1 base, with 9 bases of the junction left unmatched. This chain's CDR3 is CASSSQMGQASNQPQHF. The CDR3 region has the DNA TGTGCCAGCAGTTCTCAGATGGGACAGGCAAGCAATCAGCCCCAGCATTTT.

This chain uses TRBV5-1 with TRBJ1-1, with 8 bases fitting TRBD1. The CDR3 runs to 13 residues. J gave up 0 bases and V 7 bases, and 2 bases lay outside the gene matches. The germline CDR1 and CDR2 sequences are SGHRS and YFSETQ. The DNA of the CDR3 is TGCGCCAGCGGGGACAGGTTGAACACTGAAGCTTTCTTT. Translating it yields CASGDRLNTEAFF.

This sequence joins TRBV20-1 and TRBJ1-1; no clear D. There are 11 residues in the CDR3. CDR1 DFQATT and CDR2 SNEGSKA come from the germline V gene (reference sequence). Trimming removed 3 bases at V and 4 bases at J, with 6 bases between. CDR3 loop: CSASFSTEAFF. CDR3 DNA sequence: TGCAGTGCTAGCTTCAGCACTGAAGCTTTCTTT.

The rearrangement uses TRBV6-5 and TRBJ1-2; 9 bases line up with TRBD1. The CDR3 contains 15 residues. CDR1 is MNHEY, CDR2 SVGAGI, per germline. The V segment lost 6 bases and the J segment 2 bases; nucleotides outside the gene matches: 7. CDR3 region: CASRPSGQGNYGYTF. The DNA for the CDR3 is TGTGCCAGCAGACCTTCGGGACAGGGCAACTATGGCTACACCTTC.

The chain combines TRBV9 with TRBJ2-1; D is perhaps TRBD2 (6 bases). The V end lost 3 bases, the J end lost 5 bases, and 21 bases lay between the germline ends. Germline CDR1 reads SGDLS; CDR2 reads YYNGEE. CDR3 length equals 17 residues. The DNA for the CDR3 is TGTGCCAGCAGCGCGGAGGCGGGGACCGCTTACCACAATGAGCAGTTCTTC. Protein sequence: CASSAEAGTAYHNEQFF. Supplemented by reference TRBV9 and TRBJ2-1, the full variable domain reads DSGVTQTPKHLITATGQRVTLRCSPRSGDLSVYWYQQSLDQGLQFLIQYYNGEERAKGNILERFSAQQFPDLHSELNLSSLELGDSALYFCASSAEAGTAYHNEQFFGPGTRLTVL.